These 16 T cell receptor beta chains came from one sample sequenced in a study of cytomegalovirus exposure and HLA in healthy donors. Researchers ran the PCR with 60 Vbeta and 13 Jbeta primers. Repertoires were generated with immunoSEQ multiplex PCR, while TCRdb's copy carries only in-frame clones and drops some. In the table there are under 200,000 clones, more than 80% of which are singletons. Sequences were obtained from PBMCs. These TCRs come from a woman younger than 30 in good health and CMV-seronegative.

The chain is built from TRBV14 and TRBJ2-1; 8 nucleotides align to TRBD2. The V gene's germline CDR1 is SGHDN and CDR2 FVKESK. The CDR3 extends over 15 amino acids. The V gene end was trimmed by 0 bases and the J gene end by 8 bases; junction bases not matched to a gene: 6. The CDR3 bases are TGTGCCAGCAGCCAAGATCGGGGGGGCCGGGATGAGCAGTTCTTC. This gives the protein CASSQDRGGRDEQFF.

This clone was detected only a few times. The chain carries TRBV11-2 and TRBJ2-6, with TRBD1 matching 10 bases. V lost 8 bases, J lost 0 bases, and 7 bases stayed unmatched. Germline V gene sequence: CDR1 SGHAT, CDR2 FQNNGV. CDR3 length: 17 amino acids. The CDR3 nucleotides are TGTGCCAGCGGGAAGGGACAGGGGCACTCTGGGGCCAACGTCCTGACTTTC. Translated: CASGKGQGHSGANVLTF.

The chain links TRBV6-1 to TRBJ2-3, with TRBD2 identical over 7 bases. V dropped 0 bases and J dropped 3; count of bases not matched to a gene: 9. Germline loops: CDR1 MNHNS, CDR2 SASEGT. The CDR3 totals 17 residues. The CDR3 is CASSEASGGRRTDTQYF. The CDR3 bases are TGTGCCAGCAGTGAAGCTTCAGGCGGGAGAAGGACAGATACGCAGTATTTT.

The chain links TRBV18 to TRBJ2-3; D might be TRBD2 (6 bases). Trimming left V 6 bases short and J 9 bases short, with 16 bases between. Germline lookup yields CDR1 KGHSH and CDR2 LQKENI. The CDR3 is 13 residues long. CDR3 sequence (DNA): TGTGCCAGCTCTGAGGGGCTAGCGTCCACGCAGTATTTT. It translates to CASSEGLASTQYF.

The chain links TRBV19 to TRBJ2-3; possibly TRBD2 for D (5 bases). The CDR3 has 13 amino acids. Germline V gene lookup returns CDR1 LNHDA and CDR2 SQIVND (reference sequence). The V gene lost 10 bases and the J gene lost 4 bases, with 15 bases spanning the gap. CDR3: CATRAVGADTQYF. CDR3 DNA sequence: TGTGCCACCCGAGCGGTTGGTGCAGATACGCAGTATTTT.

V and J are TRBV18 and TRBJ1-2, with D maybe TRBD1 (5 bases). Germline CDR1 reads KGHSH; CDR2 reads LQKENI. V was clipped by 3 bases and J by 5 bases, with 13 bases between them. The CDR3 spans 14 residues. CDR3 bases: TGTGCCAGCTCACCCAGGGAGGATGGGTATGGCTACACCTTC. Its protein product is CASSPREDGYGYTF.

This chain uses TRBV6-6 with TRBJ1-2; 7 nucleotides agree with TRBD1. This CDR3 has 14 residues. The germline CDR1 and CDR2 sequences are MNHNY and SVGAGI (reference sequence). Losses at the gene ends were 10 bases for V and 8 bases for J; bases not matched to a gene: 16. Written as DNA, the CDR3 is TGTGCCACAACGCGGGACAGCTCCTTCGGGGGCTACACCTTC. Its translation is CATTRDSSFGGYTF.

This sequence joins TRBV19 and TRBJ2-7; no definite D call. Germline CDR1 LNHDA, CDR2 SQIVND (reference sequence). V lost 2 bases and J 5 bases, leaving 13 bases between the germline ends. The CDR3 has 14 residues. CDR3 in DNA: TGTGCCAGTAGTATAATCCCGCGGTCCGACGAGCAGTACTTC. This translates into CASSIIPRSDEQYF.

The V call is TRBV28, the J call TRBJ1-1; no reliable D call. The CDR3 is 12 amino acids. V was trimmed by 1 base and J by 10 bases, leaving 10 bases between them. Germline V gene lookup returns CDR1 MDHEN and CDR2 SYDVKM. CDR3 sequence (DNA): TGTGCCAGCAGTTTATTTCCTGGGCGAGCTTTCTTT. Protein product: CASSLFPGRAFF.

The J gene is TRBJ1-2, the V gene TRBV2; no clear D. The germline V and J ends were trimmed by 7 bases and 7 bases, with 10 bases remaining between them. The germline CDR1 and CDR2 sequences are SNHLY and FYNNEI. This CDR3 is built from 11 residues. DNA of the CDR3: TGTGCCAGCACTGTCAGTCTTGGCTACACCTTC. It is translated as CASTVSLGYTF.

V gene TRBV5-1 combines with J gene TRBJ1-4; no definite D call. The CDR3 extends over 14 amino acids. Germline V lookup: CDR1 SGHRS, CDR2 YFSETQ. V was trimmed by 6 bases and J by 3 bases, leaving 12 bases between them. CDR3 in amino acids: CASTVGGPNEKLFF. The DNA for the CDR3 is TGCGCCAGCACCGTGGGAGGACCTAATGAAAAACTGTTTTTT. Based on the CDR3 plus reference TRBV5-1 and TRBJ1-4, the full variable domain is KAGVTQTPRYLIKTRGQQVTLSCSPISGHRSVSWYQQTPGQGLQFLFEYFSETQRNKGNFPGRFSGRQFSNSRSEMNVSTLELGDSALYLCASTVGGPNEKLFFGSGTQLSVL.

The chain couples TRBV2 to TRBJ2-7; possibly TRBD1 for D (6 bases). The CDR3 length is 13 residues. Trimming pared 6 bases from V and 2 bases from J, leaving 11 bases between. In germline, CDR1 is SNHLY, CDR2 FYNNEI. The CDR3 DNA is TGTGCCAGCAGGGACGACAGGACCTACGAGCAGTACTTC. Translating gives CASRDDRTYEQYF.

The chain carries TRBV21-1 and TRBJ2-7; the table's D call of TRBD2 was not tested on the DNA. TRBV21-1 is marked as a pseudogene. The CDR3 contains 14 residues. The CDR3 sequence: CASSNERAYYEQYF. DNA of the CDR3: TGTGCCAGCAGCAACGAGCGGGCATACTACGAGCAGTACTTC.

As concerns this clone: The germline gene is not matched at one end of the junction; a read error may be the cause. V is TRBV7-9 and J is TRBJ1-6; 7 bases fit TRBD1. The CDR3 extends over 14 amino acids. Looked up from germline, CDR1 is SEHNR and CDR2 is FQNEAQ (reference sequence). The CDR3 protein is CSSSSKGANSPLHF. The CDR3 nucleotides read TGTTCCAGCAGCTCTAAGGGGGCGAATTCACCCCTCCACTTT. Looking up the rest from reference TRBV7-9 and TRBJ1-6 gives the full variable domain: DTGVSQNPRHKITKRGQNVTFRCDPISEHNRLYWYRQTLGQGPEFLTYFQNEAQLEKSRLLSDRFSAERPKGSFSTLEIQRTEQGDSAMYLCSSSSKGANSPLHFGNGTRLTVT.

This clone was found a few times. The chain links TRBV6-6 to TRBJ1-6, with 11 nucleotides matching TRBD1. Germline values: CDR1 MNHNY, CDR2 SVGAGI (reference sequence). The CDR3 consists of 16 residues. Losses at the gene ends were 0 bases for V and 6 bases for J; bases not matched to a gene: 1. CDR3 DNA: TGTGCCAGCAGTTACTCCGGGACAGGGGGTAATTCACCCCTCCACTTT. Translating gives CASSYSGTGGNSPLHF.

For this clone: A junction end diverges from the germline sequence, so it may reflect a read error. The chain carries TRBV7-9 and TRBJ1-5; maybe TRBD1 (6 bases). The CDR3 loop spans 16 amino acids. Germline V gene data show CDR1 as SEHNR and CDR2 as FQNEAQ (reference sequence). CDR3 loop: CSSSHQGQSSNQPQHF. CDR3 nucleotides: TGTTCCAGCAGCCATCAAGGACAGAGTAGCAATCAGCCCCAGCATTTT.